This paragraph reports one T cell receptor beta chain. Its antigen target is currently unknown. No base qualities exist here, and no much larger clone lies one base off it. The sample originates from a study of T cell responses to AZD1222 COVID-19 vaccine (dated by TCRdb to the early 2020s). About the study as a whole: AZD1222 recipients whose second dose came at about 4 weeks and those whose second dose came at about 12 weeks were combined into one group, since spike-specific TCR depth and breadth did not differ between the two schedules. A total of about 240 trial participants underwent TCR sequencing, of whom 207 received two doses of AZD1222 and about 26 received two doses of the MenACWY control vaccine. Enrollment into the trials was organized by age into subgroups of 18-55, 56-69 and 70-plus years, and those subgroups contained approximately 150, 30 and 60 TCR-sequenced participants, respectively.

The time point label, read with the paper, signifies: baseline before first vaccination. Vaccinee samples came from UK trials COV001 and COV002, including a single-blind randomized controlled phase 2/3 trial of AZD1222 (ChAdOx1 nCoV-19) in healthy adults. Trial participant PBMC samples were collected at day 0 and day 28 after the second dose for TCRbeta chain sequencing. Reading the germline V gene (reference sequence) gives CDR1 SEHNR and CDR2 FQNEAQ. The CDR3 goes from the cysteine to the phenylalanine over 15 residues. Only the CDR3 portion is preserved as DNA: 45 bases, with reading frame beginning at the first base. V was cut back by 1 base and J by 4 bases, leaving a gap of 10 bases between them. The CDR3 regions of human TCRbeta chains were subjected to immunosequencing. The study's processing was this. TCRs in the repertoires were compared against a reference library of SARS-CoV-2-specific TCRs that had been generated with the MIRA antigen-specificity platform. Breadth was defined as the fraction of unique TCRs that were SARS-CoV-2-associated, and depth was defined as the fraction of total T cells that were SARS-CoV-2-associated. Each spike-specific TCR was assigned to its reactive spike region and to a CD4 or CD8 class using the MIRA data. Log10-transformed breadth and depth values were compared by one-way ANOVA with Sidak's multiple comparisons tests. TCRdb took over this immuneACCESS table, retaining in-frame rearrangements with V and J assigned. Such tables are incomplete; in checked studies, under half of the missing clones stem from an unresolved V gene, and the remainder is unexplained. Clone size and the V and J calls come from that table; the DNA yielded D and trimming. This sample lists around 70,000 clones; 85% were detected once. Just over 20% of the sample goes to the ten largest clones.

What the work shows at the level of the full study, not this receptor alone: Participants were mostly white British and included more females than males, and it was suggested by the authors that clonal diversity may have been underestimated. Reportedly, close to half of the unique spike-specific TCRs recognized epitopes lying outside the regions that are mutated in the B.1.351 and B.1.1.7 variants. The whole spike protein was spanned by vaccine-associated CD4 TCRs, and dominant responses were seen in regions 160-218 and 743-854. Conclusions about previously exposed vaccinees are limited because only 6 or 7 AZD1222 recipients were SARS-CoV-2 seropositive at baseline. Because no day 14 peak-response samples were available, repertoires were characterized only after the peak T cell response. The 56-69-year group was small, and its depth increase did not reach significance, likely because of low power. After two AZD1222 doses, spike-specific TCR breadth and depth were significantly higher than at day 0 and than in MenACWY recipients.

This sample comprised peripheral blood, obtained on day 0 of AZD1222 vaccination. Rearrangement joined TRBV7-9 to TRBJ1-4, with the D gene too uncertain to name. The sequence was obtained from an adult in good health. DNA sequence: TGTGCCAGCAGCTTAGGCTGGGTAAATAATGAAAAACTGTTTTTT. It is translated as CASSLGWVNNEKLFF.